This T cell receptor (beta chain) came from a study of T cell responses to AZD1222 COVID-19 vaccine. Study-level results: A mostly white British donor set with more females was recruited, and clonal diversity was possibly underestimated. Unmutated regions of variants are reportedly targeted by nearly half of spike-specific TCRs.

On this clone itself: Its antigen remains unknown.

CDR1 SQVTM and CDR2 ANQGSEA come from the germline V gene. CDR3 length: 12 amino acids. Unmatched junction bases numbered 1, after V lost 1 base and J lost 6 bases. This table comes from immunoSEQ multiplex PCR, and its TCRdb copy is limited to in-frame clones, with some not included. Among tens of thousands of clones listed, under 90% were seen once. This TCR was sampled from an adult in good health. This specimen was peripheral blood, taken on day 0 of AZD1222 vaccination. The rearrangement uses TRBV29-1 and TRBJ1-2; 8 bases are shared with TRBD1. DNA of the CDR3: TGCAGCGTTGAAGTGGACAGGGATGGCTACACCTTC. Protein sequence: CSVEVDRDGYTF.